Reported below is one TCR beta chain. Which antigen it targets is not known. It has no much larger one-base neighbor in the sample; base qualities were not kept. Library preparation employed the immunoSEQ multiplex PCR assay. For the multiplex PCR, a mixture combining 60 forward primers for TCR Vbeta segments and 13 reverse primers for TCR Jbeta segments was used. The CDR3 region of rearranged TCR beta genes was amplified from genomic DNA with a multiplex PCR assay. On the Illumina HiSeq System, the amplified TCR beta libraries were sequenced as 87-base-pair reads. In the authors' own workflow: In a later analysis, tens of millions of unique TCR beta chains were counted across the approximately 640 repertoires, and roughly 11 million of these chains were shared by at least two donors. To remove PCR and sequencing errors, raw reads were error-corrected and collapsed into unique sequences using a nearest-neighbor algorithm that merged closely related sequences. Alignment of CDR3 sequences to IMGT reference sequences was used to assign V, D and J gene segments. For a sequence to be retained, a match of at least six nucleotides to both a V gene segment and a J gene segment was required. Rearrangements were classified as productive when the CDR3 lacked stop codons and remained in frame with V and J, and all other rearrangements were classified as non-productive. Following IMGT convention, CDR3 was defined as the stretch from the second conserved V-encoded cysteine to the conserved J-encoded phenylalanine. The earlier analysis of about 570 of the donors excluded any sequence lacking an unambiguous match to a single V gene segment. In an earlier analysis of approximately 550 of the donors, V segments were called functional above 56.7% productive rearrangements and were called segregating when the between-donor standard deviation exceeded 5%. A statistical classification framework was developed to diagnose cytomegalovirus status using the catalog of TCR beta chain sequences. In a later analysis, TCR nucleotide sequences were compared against IMGT/GENE-DB human TR gene sequences so that V and J genes could be assigned. A later analysis assigned CDR3 sequences and most-parsimonious VDJ recombination scenarios with the TCRdist pipeline. In a later analysis, every TCR beta chain was defined by the combination of its CDR3 amino acid sequence and its V-gene family, and reads without a unique V-gene family were dropped. In a later analysis, 500 to 650 highly shared, low-generation-probability nucleotide sequences were removed to address suspected cross-contamination and a sequencing artifact. For each public chain, a later analysis derived a clonal expansion index from normalized ranks of inferred template counts within each repertoire. A later analysis computed generation probabilities with a VDJ recombination model fitted to out-of-frame rearrangements, and checked the results against IGoR. Hypergeometric tests were used in a later analysis to score TCR-TCR, TCR-HLA and TCR-CMV co-occurrence, with a repertoire-size bias correction applied to the TCR pairs. A later analysis estimated false discovery rates by permuting HLA or CMV assignments 20 times. In a later analysis, co-occurring TCRs were grouped with DBSCAN, and TCRdist sequence similarity was added when clustering was performed within HLA-allele-positive subsets. For co-occurrence clustering, repertoires with fewer than 30,000 or more than 120,000 public chains were excluded, along with 5 or 6 repertoires with anomalous nucleotide sharing. TCRdb mirrors the immuneACCESS table, restricted to in-frame sequences. Some clones are absent from its copies; in checked studies, under half trace to an unresolved V gene, and the reason for the others is unknown. That table is the source of V, J and clone size, and D and trimming were worked out from the DNA. Present in this sample are some 140,000 clones, around 78% of which were seen just once. Approximately 1.5% of the sample is taken by the ten largest.

The data belong to a study of cytomegalovirus exposure and HLA in healthy donors (TCRdb year 2017). Background on the whole study: An earlier analysis of a few hundred of the donors reported about 260 Gb of sequence data and about 120 million unique TCR beta sequences obtained from approximately 180 million T cells. About 280 gigabases of sequencing data and some 85 million unique TCR sequences were included in an early release covering several hundred HLA-typed donors. Of the approximately 400 genotyped donors, roughly 85% fell in the genetic ancestry cluster associated with self-reported Caucasian donors. The study was designed to test whether signatures of past pathogen exposure could be identified by cataloging public T cell receptors. The T cell repertoires of roughly 660 subjects were profiled by immunosequencing and related to cytomegalovirus serostatus. Along with the roughly 670-subject first cohort, a separate validation cohort of more than 90 different subjects was used. To predict cytomegalovirus infection status, the study brought together high-throughput TCR immunosequencing, statistical association of individual TCRs with disease status, and machine learning. To study patterns of TCR occurrence, a later analysis re-analyzed previously published TCR beta repertoires from 666 donors and added high-resolution HLA genotyping. Rather than using new phenotypic data, the later analysis identified candidate immune exposures from TCR beta sequences and from how often those sequences occurred across donors. To decide whether each TCR beta V gene segment behaved as functional or pseudogenic, an earlier analysis of approximately 590 of the donors relied on high-throughput TCR beta sequencing. Donor age, sex, ethnicity and CMV serostatus were compiled alongside the repertoire data. Genome-wide SNP genotypes for about 60% of the roughly 670 donors were used in a later genetic analysis, which treated that subset as a discovery cohort. All discovery cohort repertoires had been generated using a single sequencing platform. Both class I and class II loci were covered by HLA typing, at four-digit resolution. The number of typed donors differed by locus: 629-630 for A, B, C, DRB1 and DQB1; 522 for DQA1; around 580 for DPA1; and about 450 for DPB1. Roughly five DR-DQ haplotypes were handled as single units for association and clustering because linkage in the cohort was strong. Among approximately 370 genotyped donors of the cohort, an average of about 220,000 unique TCR beta nucleotide sequences was sequenced per donor, of which roughly 18% were non-productive.

The cohort comprised more than 550 healthy bone marrow donors. Cohort members were all nominally healthy when sampled, although unrecorded immune exposures were likely present. The donor was CMV seronegative and belonged to the group of under 400 seronegative cohort members. Each donor provided a peripheral blood sample, and peripheral blood mononuclear cells were used for TCR beta sequencing. Genomic DNA was extracted from the blood cell samples with the Qiagen DNeasy Blood Extraction Kit. In the germline V gene (reference sequence), CDR1 corresponds to SEHNR and CDR2 to FQNEAQ. Reading from cysteine to phenylalanine, the CDR3 counts 17 amino acids. CDR3 DNA is the only sequence kept; it has 51 bases, read in frame from the first base. V lost 5 bases and J lost 0 bases; the stretch between them is 18 bases long. Beyond this particular receptor, the publication reports: Because HLA typing was missing for some donors at each locus, association tests included only the typed subset. The presence/absence analyses assumed that sequencing depth was roughly uniform across donors, and that assumption may not be true. A cluster of highly shared sequence variants was judged likely to be a technical artifact of the sequencing pipeline. A later analysis found that most CMV-associated TCR beta chains appeared HLA-restricted, with HLA associations seemingly driven largely by CMV exposure. The classifier was reported to diagnose cytomegalovirus status with high specificity and sensitivity in both the original cohort and the validation cohort. According to the authors, the approach could potentially be generalized to other disease states and immunological phenotypes. Some IMGT-functional V segments, including TRBV6-2 and TRBV6-3, could not be told apart with the 87-base-pair reads, so those segments were excluded. A few of the identified cytomegalovirus-associated TCR beta chains were confirmed in vitro to be specific for cytomegalovirus antigens. In a later genetic analysis, fewer N-insertions in productive TCRs were reported among donors in an Asian-associated ancestry cluster than the roughly 700-donor mean. Several of the top co-occurrence clusters appeared to be linked to parvovirus B19, influenza, CMV and Epstein-Barr virus, according to a later analysis. A further reported finding was that TCR beta sequences accurately predicted the HLA-A and HLA-B alleles for most subjects in the first cohort. Immune exposure information for the cohort was limited to CMV serostatus. In a later analysis, some 17,000 TCR beta sequences were associated with specific HLA alleles at a false discovery rate of 0.05. Linkage disequilibrium might explain the correlated functional status among segregating V segments, but an unknown experimental factor could not be ruled out. According to a later analysis, TCR association rates differed among HLA loci, with DRB1 alleles showing the most associated TCRs and HLA-C alleles showing the fewest. A later analysis found that HLA-associated TCR beta chains were more clonally expanded and had lower generation probabilities than equally common non-associated chains. In an earlier analysis of about 600 of the donors, most TCR beta V segments appeared in productive rearrangements about 87% or about 30% of the time, broadly matching IMGT annotations. While some public TCRs were present in many individuals, most TCR sequences turned up only very rarely across donors. When HLA alleles, especially DR and DQ, strongly co-occurred, TCR associations were difficult to assign to individual alleles. In this cohort, only TCR beta chains were sequenced, and detectable features were limited by the absence of alpha or paired-chain data. A later genetic analysis associated a missense DCLRE1C variant with V-gene and J-gene trimming of TCR beta chains, and an independent cohort replicated the association. Because counts were too low, 15 to 20 rarely observed V segments, including chromosome 9 orphons, were left out of the earlier analysis of a few hundred of the donors. In the study, some 160 TCR beta chains were listed as associated with cytomegalovirus.

The sample consisted of PBMCs. The rearranged segments are TRBV7-9 and TRBJ2-3, with the D gene uncertain. This receptor was taken from a woman younger than 35 in good health and CMV-seronegative. The nucleotide sequence reads as follows: TGTGCCAGCAGCGTGGCCCGTGATGGTTTGAGCACAGATACGCAGTATTTT. It encodes CASSVARDGLSTDTQYF.